This T cell receptor beta chain was recovered during a study of response to subunit inactivated influenza vaccine. As to this clonotype: Antigen specificity is unknown.

The CDR3 consists of 14 residues. Germline lookup yields CDR1 SGHTA and CDR2 FQGNSA. V gave up 4 bases and J gave up 9 bases, with 13 bases separating them. One entry per CDR3 protein, called by TCRdb with MiXCR from the RT-PCR reads. The sample comprises over 750,000 distinct CDR3 sequences, 21% of which are singletons, and more than 8.5% rests with the top ten. General study results and limits: T cells newly recruited by each seasonal influenza vaccination are few, the authors suggested.

This TCR came from a man aged 45 to 65 who received an inactivated influenza vaccine. This chain joins TRBV7-2 and TRBJ1-6; perhaps TRBD1 as D (6 bases). Specimen: PBMCs from blood, collected 5 days after vaccination. The CDR3 nucleotides read TGTGCCAGCAGCTCCGGCGCAGGGGTTTCACCCCTCCACTTT. Its translation: CASSSGAGVSPLHF.